The rows below give T cell receptor beta chains drawn from one sample of a study of PD-1 blockade in mismatch repair-deficient tumors. The method was immunoSEQ multiplex PCR; TCRdb's version includes in-frame clones alone and lacks a portion of them. The table has 90,000 to 130,000 clones, about three quarters seen once. Sample: peripheral blood, taken around 60 weeks after starting pembrolizumab. Source of these receptors: an adult with mismatch repair-deficient cancer. CDR3s include the opening cysteine and the closing phenylalanine or tryptophan. The D gene is left open where the match is weak. Clone size appears in some rows only: once, few, many, or a class for an expanded clone.

once	TRBJ2-7	TRBV11-3	16	TRBD2	CASSLDPAGEFYEQYF	TGTGCCAGCAGCTTAGACCCAGCGGGAGAATTTTACGAGCAGTACTTC
-	TRBJ2-7	TRBV9	15	-	CASSVDGGRGYEQYF	TGTGCCAGCAGCGTAGATGGGGGAAGGGGCTACGAGCAGTACTTC
few	TRBJ1-2	TRBV27	14	-	CASTTRRAADGYTF	TGTGCCAGCACCACCCGACGGGCAGCGGATGGCTACACCTTC
once	TRBJ2-7	TRBV29-1	13	-	CSAGWGSAYEQYF	TGCAGCGCCGGATGGGGGAGCGCCTACGAGCAGTACTTC
-	TRBJ2-7	TRBV19	14	-	CASSIGAGIDEQYF	TGTGCCAGTAGTATAGGGGCAGGGATCGACGAGCAGTACTTC
-	TRBJ2-1	TRBV7-2	16	-	CASSSQTTLVQYEQFF	TGTGCCAGCAGCTCGCAGACTACCCTTGTACAATATGAGCAGTTCTTC
-	TRBJ2-7	TRBV6-6	15	TRBD1	CASSRSRGQGGEQYF	TGTGCCAGCAGCCGTAGTCGTGGACAGGGGGGCGAGCAGTACTTC
-	TRBJ2-1	TRBV5-1	14	-	CASSPDLRNNEQFF	TGCGCCAGCAGTCCAGATTTGCGGAACAATGAGCAGTTCTTC
-	TRBJ1-2	TRBV6-5	13	-	CASRPGPHIGYTF	TGTGCCAGCAGGCCGGGACCCCACATTGGCTACACCTTC
-	TRBJ2-1	TRBV11-1	17	TRBD2	CASSLVGGENYGNEQFF	TGTGCCAGCAGCTTAGTGGGGGGGGAGAACTATGGCAATGAGCAGTTCTTC
few	TRBJ2-1	TRBV29-1	13	TRBD2	CSVSLAGFHEQFF	TGCAGCGTTTCACTAGCGGGATTCCATGAGCAGTTCTTC
-	TRBJ1-2	TRBV5-1	15	TRBD1	CASSFGTGGNYGYTF	TGCGCCAGCAGCTTCGGTACAGGGGGTAACTATGGCTACACCTTC
-	TRBJ2-1	TRBV29-1	10	-	CSVGSYEQFF	TGCAGCGTTGGGTCGTATGAGCAGTTCTTC
-	TRBJ2-1	TRBV6-4	15	TRBD2	CASSDRSGSDNEQFF	TGTGCCAGCAGTGACAGAAGCGGGAGTGACAATGAGCAGTTCTTC
-	TRBJ1-2	TRBV19	15	-	CASSIDVGARFGYTF	TGTGCCAGTAGTATAGATGTGGGCGCCAGATTTGGCTACACCTTC
-	TRBJ1-2	TRBV9	14	TRBD1	CASSVGGQNYGYTF	TGTGCCAGCAGCGTTGGGGGACAGAATTATGGCTACACCTTC
-	TRBJ2-5	TRBV5-1	15	TRBD2	CASTLAGGSQETQYF	TGCGCCAGTACCCTAGCGGGAGGCAGCCAAGAGACCCAGTACTTC
-	TRBJ1-2	TRBV19	14	-	CASTARRRAYGYTF	TGTGCCAGTACTGCCCGGCGGAGGGCTTATGGCTACACCTTC
-	TRBJ1-5	TRBV28	13	TRBD1	CASKGASNQPQHF	TGTGCCAGCAAGGGGGCCAGCAATCAGCCCCAGCATTTT
many	TRBJ2-7	TRBV10-1	15	TRBD1	CASSAHRGLRGEQYF	TGCGCCAGCAGCGCTCACAGGGGGTTAAGGGGCGAGCAGTACTTC
-	TRBJ2-1	TRBV7-3	16	TRBD2	CASSLIGRGSYNEQFF	TGTGCCAGCAGCTTAATAGGGAGGGGCTCCTACAATGAGCAGTTCTTC
-	TRBJ2-2	TRBV5-1	17	TRBD1	CASSLWATGGETGELFF	TGCGCCAGCAGCTTGTGGGCGACAGGGGGCGAAACCGGGGAGCTGTTTTTT
-	TRBJ2-3	TRBV5-1	14	TRBD2	CASSLSGRGDTQYF	TGCGCCAGCAGCTTGTCCGGGAGGGGAGATACGCAGTATTTT
-	TRBJ1-4	TRBV4-1	15	-	CASSPGLGLGEKLFF	TGCGCCAGCAGCCCCGGCCTAGGGTTGGGTGAAAAACTGTTTTTT
-	TRBJ1-2	TRBV19	14	-	CASSIDRASYGYTF	TGTGCCAGTAGTATAGACAGGGCCTCTTATGGCTACACCTTC
few	TRBJ2-1	TRBV19	16	TRBD2	CASSIRAGGGSNEQFF	TGTGCCAGTAGTATCAGAGCGGGAGGGGGGAGTAATGAGCAGTTCTTC
many	TRBJ2-7	TRBV7-2	16	TRBD1	CASSSKGGVSSYEQYF	TGTGCCAGCAGCTCGAAAGGGGGCGTGAGCTCCTACGAGCAGTACTTC
-	TRBJ1-1	TRBV11-3	13	-	CASSPGRNFEAFF	TGTGCCAGCAGCCCGGGACGGAATTTTGAAGCTTTCTTT
-	TRBJ2-7	TRBV7-2	15	TRBD2	CASSGTSGRGYEQYF	TGTGCCAGCAGCGGGACTAGCGGGAGAGGATACGAGCAGTACTTC
few	TRBJ2-7	TRBV12-5	13	-	CASGGAALGEQYF	TGTGCTAGTGGTGGGGCCGCGCTCGGCGAGCAGTACTTC
-	TRBJ2-7	TRBV18	13	-	CASSRQNSYEQYF	TGTGCCAGCTCACGGCAGAACTCCTACGAGCAGTACTTC
-	TRBJ1-2	TRBV9	12	-	CASSADNYGYTF	TGTGCCAGCAGCGCGGATAACTATGGCTACACCTTC
-	TRBJ1-1	TRBV15	13	-	CACGGRLNTEAFF	TGTGCCTGTGGGGGCAGATTGAACACTGAAGCTTTCTTT
-	TRBJ1-1	TRBV7-6	14	-	CASSLVSGSTEAFF	TGTGCCAGCAGCTTAGTGTCGGGTAGCACTGAAGCTTTCTTT
-	TRBJ2-5	TRBV2	15	TRBD2	CASSSTSGRVETQYF	TGTGCCAGCAGCTCAACTAGCGGGAGGGTAGAGACCCAGTACTTC
-	TRBJ1-1	TRBV11-2	14	-	CASSPPAGNTEAFF	TGTGCCAGCAGTCCCCCGGCAGGCAACACTGAAGCTTTCTTT
-	TRBJ2-1	TRBV18	15	TRBD2	CASSPRSGDYNEQFF	TGTGCCAGCTCACCACGGAGCGGGGACTACAATGAGCAGTTCTTC
few	TRBJ1-1	TRBV7-2	13	-	CASSPQGGSEAFF	TGTGCCAGCAGCCCACAGGGCGGGTCTGAAGCTTTCTTT
-	TRBJ2-7	TRBV27	13	TRBD1	CASGRDRVNEQYF	TGTGCCAGCGGCCGGGACAGGGTCAACGAGCAGTACTTC
-	TRBJ1-1	TRBV25-1	16	TRBD1	CASRGIGEGAQSVAFF	TGTGCCAGCAGGGGGATAGGGGAGGGGGCCCAAAGCGTGGCTTTCTTT
-	TRBJ1-1	TRBV7-2	13	-	CASSMTANTEAFF	TGTGCCAGCAGCATGACAGCAAACACTGAAGCTTTCTTT
-	TRBJ2-7	TRBV18	17	TRBD2	CASSSGLAGAGLGEQYF	TGTGCCAGCTCAAGCGGACTAGCGGGAGCGGGTTTGGGAGAGCAGTACTTC